The 8 T cell receptor beta chains below all came from one sample that was sequenced in a study of Graves' ophthalmopathy and Graves' hyperthyroidism. Amplification of TCR beta CDR3 regions used RNA transcripts. The workflow started with a first-round RT-PCR run with HTBI primers and then moved on to a second-round multiplex PCR. One entry per CDR3 protein, called by TCRdb with MiXCR from the multiplex PCR reads. The sample yields hundreds of thousands of distinct CDR3 sequences, over 40% seen once. The sequenced sample was peripheral blood. The source is an adult man with Graves' ophthalmopathy.

V is TRBV10-3 and J is TRBJ2-7; 9 bases are shared with TRBD2. The CDR3 spans 16 residues. The trim removed 10 bases at V and 1 base at J, leaving 14 bases unmatched. Germline V gene data show CDR1 as ENHRY and CDR2 as SYGVKD. The CDR3: CASSPTSGGMSYEQYF. In nucleotides, the CDR3 is TGTGCCAGCTCACCGACTAGCGGAGGAATGTCCTACGAGCAGTACTTC.

The chain carries TRBV2 and TRBJ1-2; D is unresolved. The V gene lost 11 bases and the J gene lost 6 bases, with 19 bases spanning the gap. This CDR3 has 13 amino acids. Looked up from germline, CDR1 is SNHLY and CDR2 is FYNNEI. The CDR3 is CAAGLVGSDGYTF. The CDR3, as DNA: TGTGCCGCCGGGCTGGTGGGATCGGATGGCTACACCTTC. Complete variable domain (other parts from reference TRBV2 and TRBJ1-2): EPEVTQTPSHQVTQMGQEVILRCVPISNHLYFYWYRQILGQKVEFLVSFYNNEISEKSEIFDDQFSVERPDGSNFTLKIRSTKLEDSAMYFCAAGLVGSDGYTFGSGTRLTVV.

About this clonotype itself: Given a much more abundant clone one base away, this may be a read error. Here the CDR3 reads CASRPDRGEGYSNPPQHF. The DNA for the CDR3 is TGTGCCAGCAGACCCGACAGGGGAGAGGGGTATAGCAATCCGCCCCAGCATTTT. This chain connects TRBV7-8 to TRBJ1-5; 8 bases align to TRBD1. The CDR3 is 18 residues long. Germline V gene lookup returns CDR1 SGHVS and CDR2 FQNEAQ.

This clonotype has ten or more counts. The gene calls are TRBV24-1 and TRBJ1-4; 7 bases agree with TRBD1. V trimming: 3 bases; J trimming: 5 bases; junction bases outside the gene matches: 5. The length of the CDR3 is 15 residues. Germline V lookup: CDR1 KGHDR, CDR2 SFDVKD. The CDR3: CATSDDRTGNEKLFF. Here the CDR3 DNA reads TGTGCCACCAGTGATGACCGGACAGGCAATGAAAAACTGTTTTTT.

The chain recombines TRBV4-3 with TRBJ1-5; D is undetermined. This CDR3 contains 16 residues. Trimming took off 5 bases at V and 0 bases at J, with 14 bases between the two ends. Germline V CDR1 and CDR2: LGHNA, YSLEER. CDR3 DNA sequence: TGCGCCAGCAGCTCCTCGGTCCTTGATAGCAATCAGCCCCAGCATTTT. Its protein is CASSSSVLDSNQPQHF.

The genes are TRBV7-2 and TRBJ1-1; D is undetermined. Trimming cost V 0 bases and J 5 bases, with 13 bases left between them. The CDR3 contains 15 residues. The V gene's germline CDR1 is SGHTA and CDR2 FQGNSA. CDR3 residues: CASSLAWRQETEAFF. The CDR3 DNA reads TGTGCCAGCAGCTTAGCGTGGAGGCAGGAGACTGAAGCTTTCTTT.

The chain employs TRBV10-3 and TRBJ1-6; D ambiguous. This CDR3 contains 16 residues. The V end was cut by 0 bases, the J end by 10 bases, with 16 bases between. The germline V gene encodes CDR1 ENHRY and CDR2 SYGVKD. In DNA, the CDR3 is TGTGCCATCAGTGAGTCGAGTTTGACTGGAGGGTCACCCCTCCACTTT. It encodes CAISESSLTGGSPLHF.

The gene calls are TRBV4-3 and TRBJ1-2; D uncertain. The CDR3 length is 15 residues. V gave up 0 bases and J gave up 3 bases, with 11 bases separating them. The germline V gene encodes CDR1 LGHNA and CDR2 YSLEER. Written as DNA, the CDR3 is TGCGCCAGCAGCCAAGATAGGGCAGGAGACTATGGCTACACCTTC. Amino acids: CASSQDRAGDYGYTF.